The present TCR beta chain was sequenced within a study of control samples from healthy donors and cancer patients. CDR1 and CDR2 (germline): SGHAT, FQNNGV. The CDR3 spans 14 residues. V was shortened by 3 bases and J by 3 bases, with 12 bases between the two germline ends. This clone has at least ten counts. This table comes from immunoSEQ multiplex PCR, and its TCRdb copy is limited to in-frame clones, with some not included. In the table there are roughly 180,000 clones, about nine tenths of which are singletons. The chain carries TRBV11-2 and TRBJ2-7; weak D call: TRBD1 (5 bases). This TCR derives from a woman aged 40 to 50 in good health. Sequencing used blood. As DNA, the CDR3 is TGTGCCAGCAGCTTTGGCTCTAGGGGCTACGAGCAGTACTTC. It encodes CASSFGSRGYEQYF.